The T cell receptor beta chain under discussion was sequenced for a study of blood T cell repertoires in COVID-19. Only in-frame clones appear in the TCRdb table, and some are missing; sequencing was by immunoSEQ multiplex PCR. The sample contains some 190,000 clones, approximately 80% of which appear only once. Germline CDR1 reads SGDLS; CDR2 reads YYNGEE. This CDR3 region has 17 residues. V was pared by 0 bases and J by 3 bases, with 19 bases between. The chain combines TRBV9 with TRBJ2-7; possible D gene TRBD2, 6 bases. The clonotype comes from a man aged 60-69 years who had been exposed to COVID-19. Sequences were obtained from PBMCs or T cells enriched from blood (not recorded which). The CDR3 region is CASSVDGGAGLLYEQYF. In DNA form, the CDR3 reads TGTGCCAGCAGCGTAGACGGCGGGGCCGGTCTTCTCTACGAGCAGTACTTC. Full variable domain (outside the CDR3, taken from reference TRBV9 and TRBJ2-7): DSGVTQTPKHLITATGQRVTLRCSPRSGDLSVYWYQQSLDQGLQFLIQYYNGEERAKGNILERFSAQQFPDLHSELNLSSLELGDSALYFCASSVDGGAGLLYEQYFGPGTRLTVT.